This T cell receptor beta chain was identified in a study of T cells in Graves' hyperthyroidism and ophthalmopathy (dated by TCRdb to the late 2010s). Notes on the research overall: Peripheral blood samples were taken at the time of initial diagnosis, prior to any treatment. To identify TCR V-J signatures that set the groups apart, the researchers used a discovery cohort of 100 patients, made up of roughly 45 with Graves' ophthalmopathy and 57 with stable Graves' hyperthyroidism. Prospective prediction of ophthalmopathy was tested in an independent validation cohort of 18 hyperthyroidism patients and 17 patients who later progressed to ophthalmopathy. The 100 discovery patients were divided at random into training and test sets in a 7:3 ratio. The study also compared thyroid tissue and blood T-cell repertoires from 5 to 7 Graves' hyperthyroidism patients. Once sampling was done, hyperthyroidism patients were given methimazole at a starting dose of 30 mg daily, whereas ophthalmopathy patients were given high-dose intravenous methylprednisolone. The paper describes TCR Vbeta CDR3 sequencing of 140 or so peripheral blood samples, made up of 43 ophthalmopathy patients, roughly 75 hyperthyroidism patients and some 17 progressor patients. Study-wide conclusions, independent of this receptor: Most expanded thyroid clonotypes (frequency above 0.001) were also found in blood, which suggests that blood repertoires may mirror thyroid immune responses. A model built on a 13 V-J signature distinguished ophthalmopathy from stable hyperthyroidism, reaching about 88% sensitivity and around 81% specificity in cross-validation and 80%/75% in testing. In validation, the model predicted progression to ophthalmopathy with approximately 71% sensitivity and 72% to 75% specificity, a median of approximately 6.5 months before onset. Sample size was not statistically predetermined, and investigators were not blinded to group allocation.

Only a few counts were recorded for this clonotype. Its antigen remains unidentified. Per-base qualities were not stored, and no clone one base away is much larger. Graves' hyperthyroidism was defined as stable when no progression to ophthalmopathy occurred over 18 months of follow-up. Hyperthyroidism patients were newly diagnosed, had a disease duration of under 2 months, and were aged 18 to 65 years. Any patient with an uncontrolled infection, another autoimmune disease, pregnancy or lactation was excluded. Diagnoses relied on clinical symptoms, serum thyroxine and TRAb, thyroid ultrasound and orbital computed tomography. PBMCs were separated from roughly 9.6 ml of fresh peripheral blood using Ficoll-Paque density gradient centrifugation. Total RNA was extracted with Trizol reagent, and quality was checked on an Agilent 2100 Bioanalyzer. Trimming removed 1 base from V and 8 bases from J, leaving 5 bases between the germline ends. Taken from cysteine to phenylalanine, the CDR3 has 11 residues. This entry keeps only the CDR3 DNA: 33 bases, framed from base 1. CDR1 and CDR2 (SQVTM, ANQGSEA) derive from the germline V gene.

The TCR beta CDR3 regions were amplified from the RNA transcripts. A first-round RT-PCR of the TCR CDR3 used the HTBI primer set with the Qiagen OneStep RT-PCR kit. Libraries were constructed in a second round of multiplex PCR, after which size selection and purification were performed. Sequencing of the libraries was done on an Illumina HiSeq2000 using paired-end 100 bp reads. In the original analysis: SOAPnuke was used to process the raw data, throwing out any read that contained adapters or uncalled bases, had a mean Phred below 15, or lacked an exact constant-primer or identifier match. COPE v1.2.5 was used to merge high-quality paired reads, and clonotypes were defined as unique nucleotide sequences. Clonotypes were aligned to IMGT TRBV, TRBD and TRBJ reference segments using MiTCR v1.1. The analysis was restricted to V-J combinations with a frequency above 0.0001, which together covered roughly 99% of the repertoires. The TCS score was defined as F50 (clonal expansion) divided by E x V (chaos), with BLOSUM62-based TCRdist calculated between CDR3 peptides within each V-J. Welch's t-statistics and random forest reduced roughly 500 V-J features to 13, which were used in a naive Bayes classifier (R e1071). TCRdb reanalyzed the raw reads on its own, using fastp at Q25 for trimming and MiXCR for clone calling, and kept in-frame beta chains. Every CDR3 protein is listed once, alongside the most common genes and DNA of its rows. The V and J calls here are based on TCRdb, not the publication. The sample contains 350,000 to 400,000 distinct CDR3 sequences, around 14% of them found a single time. Over 25% of the sample is taken by the ten largest.

Sequencing input: blood. This TCR was recovered from a woman aged 30 to 39 with Graves' hyperthyroidism. Recombination joined TRBV29-1 with TRBJ1-4; there is no confident call for the D gene. The DNA is as follows: TGCAGCGTTGAAGTTTGGGAAAAACTGTTTTTT. Its protein reads: CSVEVWEKLFF.